Each of the 26 T cell receptor beta chains below was sequenced from the same sample in a study of shared clonotypes between healthy human individuals. Assay: immunoSEQ multiplex PCR; the TCRdb copy retains only in-frame clones and omits some. The profile shows a few million clones, under 97% of them singletons. Material for sequencing was naive CD4+ T cells sorted from blood. Noted subset: CD45RA+ positively selected. The receptors were gathered from a man aged 18-30 years in good health.

The chain employs TRBV5-1 and TRBJ2-2, with 7 nucleotides matching TRBD1. The trim removed 6 bases at V and 2 bases at J, leaving 7 bases unmatched. This CDR3 contains 15 residues. CDR1 and CDR2 from the germline V gene are SGHRS and YFSETQ. The CDR3 loop is CASNPGTVNTGELFF. The CDR3 nucleotides read TGCGCCAGCAATCCCGGGACAGTCAACACCGGGGAGCTGTTTTTT.

This clone has just a few counts. This sample includes further DNA sequences coding for the same CDR3. The gene calls are TRBV5-1 and TRBJ1-1; the D is unclear. Germline lookup yields CDR1 SGHRS and CDR2 YFSETQ. The CDR3 consists of 14 residues. V was cut by 0 bases and J by 1 base, with 7 bases left in between. The CDR3 bases are TGCGCCAGCAGCTTGGCCACGGCGAACACTGAAGCTTTCTTT. It encodes CASSLATANTEAFF.

V is TRBV11-2 and J is TRBJ1-2; D is ambiguous. V lost 6 bases, J lost 3 bases, and 11 bases lay in between. The CDR3 consists of 13 residues. Germline V gene lookup returns CDR1 SGHAT and CDR2 FQNNGV. CDR3 nucleotides: TGTGCCAGCAGTCCGCAGCCAGACTATGGCTACACCTTC. Translated: CASSPQPDYGYTF.

This rearrangement joins TRBV6-1 to TRBJ1-6; TRBD1 might be the D (5 bases). Germline loops: CDR1 MNHNS, CDR2 SASEGT. V lost 4 bases, J lost 10 bases, and 14 bases lay in between. CDR3 length: 14 amino acids. CDR3: CASSAGGTGSPLHF. CDR3 DNA sequence: TGTGCCAGCAGTGCTGGAGGGACGGGGTCACCCCTCCACTTT.

The chain links TRBV30 to TRBJ2-7; D is possibly TRBD2 (6 bases). This CDR3 is built from 12 residues. The V gene's germline CDR1 is GTSNPN and CDR2 SVGIG (reference sequence). V lost 2 bases, J lost 7 bases, and 12 bases lay in between. CDR3 sequence reads: CAWSWDAGEQYF. The CDR3 DNA is TGTGCCTGGAGTTGGGACGCGGGGGAGCAGTACTTC.

The chain has TRBV7-2 and TRBJ2-2, with 7 bases lining up with TRBD1. J gave up 13 bases and V 5 bases, and 7 bases lay outside the gene matches. CDR3 length: 12 amino acids. Germline V lookup: CDR1 SGHTA, CDR2 FQGNSA. In DNA, the CDR3 is TGTGCCAGCAGCCTAGGGGGCGGGTGGCTGTTTTTT. Its translation: CASSLGGGWLFF.

The chain links TRBV18 to TRBJ1-1; D might be TRBD1 (5 bases). CDR1 KGHSH and CDR2 LQKENI come from the germline V gene. The CDR3 is made up of 16 amino acids. The germline V and J ends were trimmed by 3 bases and 4 bases, with 18 bases remaining between them. Written as DNA, the CDR3 is TGTGCCAGCTCACCTACTGCAGACAGTTACCCCACTGAAGCTTTCTTT. As protein: CASSPTADSYPTEAFF.

The J gene is TRBJ1-5, the V gene TRBV7-2, with D uncertain. Germline V gene sequence: CDR1 SGHTA, CDR2 FQGNSA. This CDR3 region has 13 residues. V shed 4 bases and J shed 7 bases, with 11 bases lying between them. The DNA for the CDR3 is TGTGCCAGCAGCTACGATAGTCAGCAGCCCCAGCATTTT. It encodes CASSYDSQQPQHF.

The chain recombines TRBV6-1 with TRBJ1-5, with 10 bases fitting TRBD1. The V gene's germline CDR1 is MNHNS and CDR2 SASEGT. V dropped 6 bases and J dropped 5; count of bases not matched to a gene: 7. This CDR3 has 15 amino acids. This CDR3 reads CASRRQGAIDQPQHF. CDR3 sequence (DNA): TGTGCCAGCAGAAGACAGGGGGCGATTGATCAGCCCCAGCATTTT.

The genes are TRBV28 and TRBJ2-7; D may be TRBD1 (5 bases). Trimming left V 3 bases short and J 3 bases short, with 12 bases between. This CDR3 has 14 residues. Germline-derived CDR1 and CDR2 are MDHEN and SYDVKM. The CDR3 coding sequence is TGTGCCAGCAGTTTCGGTCAGGGTGACTACGAGCAGTACTTC. Its translation: CASSFGQGDYEQYF.

The rearrangement uses TRBV10-1 and TRBJ2-1; 9 bases are a match to TRBD2. The CDR3 has 16 residues. The V gene's germline CDR1 is WNHNN and CDR2 SYGVQD (reference sequence). V shed 4 bases, J shed 4 bases, and the junction held 8 bases outside the gene matches. Here the CDR3 reads CASSGVGLAGYNEQFF. In DNA, the CDR3 is TGCGCCAGCAGTGGGGTCGGTCTAGCGGGATACAATGAGCAGTTCTTC.

This sequence joins TRBV6-6 and TRBJ1-2; D is possibly TRBD1 (5 bases). The germline CDR1 and CDR2 sequences are MNHNY and SVGAGI (reference sequence). The V gene lost 5 bases and the J gene lost 4 bases, with 11 bases spanning the gap. The CDR3 runs to 13 residues. The CDR3 region has the DNA TGTGCCAGCAGTGCGACAGTATCCTATGGCTACACCTTC. Translation gives CASSATVSYGYTF.

This chain joins TRBV30 and TRBJ1-6, with 7 bases identical to TRBD1. The V gene end was trimmed by 0 bases and the J gene end by 5 bases; junction bases not matched to a gene: 4. The CDR3 is 15 residues long. The germline V gene encodes CDR1 GTSNPN and CDR2 SVGIG (reference sequence). The DNA of the CDR3 is TGTGCCTGGAGTGTACGGGACAGAGATAATTCACCCCTCCACTTT. The encoded protein is CAWSVRDRDNSPLHF.

The chain recombines TRBV7-9 with TRBJ1-2; D uncertain. Trimming took 5 bases from V and 5 from J, leaving 27 bases between them. This CDR3 has 18 residues. Per the germline V gene, CDR1 is SEHNR and CDR2 is FQNEAQ (reference sequence). The CDR3 region has the DNA TGTGCCAGCAGCCCCGCAAATTGGGTCGCTCTCCTCTTTTATGGCTACACCTTC. The encoded protein is CASSPANWVALLFYGYTF.

The J gene is TRBJ1-2, the V gene TRBV7-2; tentatively, D is TRBD1 (6 bases). CDR3 size: 13 residues. Between the trimmed V and J ends, which lost 5 bases and 7 bases, there was a span of 14 bases. CDR1 SGHTA and CDR2 FQGNSA come from the germline V gene. The CDR3 nucleotides are TGTGCCAGCAGCCGACAGGTCCCTCTTGGCTACACCTTC. Translated: CASSRQVPLGYTF.

The chain carries TRBV4-3 and TRBJ2-2; no clear D gene. Germline CDR1 reads LGHNA; CDR2 reads YSLEER. Trimming stripped 1 base from V and 1 base from J, with 7 bases between. This CDR3 has 15 amino acids. The CDR3 DNA reads TGCGCCAGCAGCCAAGTTTACTTGAACACCGGGGAGCTGTTTTTT. Its translation is CASSQVYLNTGELFF.

The chain carries TRBV28 and TRBJ2-3; no clear D. Germline V gives CDR1 MDHEN, CDR2 SYDVKM. The CDR3 spans 17 residues. Trimming removed 5 bases from V and 1 base from J, with 19 bases in between. The CDR3 reads CASSPTVVEARTDTQYF. CDR3 sequence (DNA): TGTGCCAGCAGTCCCACGGTGGTGGAAGCCCGCACAGATACGCAGTATTTT.

The gene calls are TRBV6-6 and TRBJ2-3; 9 bases map to TRBD1. Germline CDR1 MNHNY, CDR2 SVGAGI (reference sequence). V dropped 4 bases and J dropped 3; count of bases not matched to a gene: 2. CDR3 size: 14 residues. The DNA of the CDR3 is TGTGCCAGCAGTTCTGGGACAGGGACAGATACGCAGTATTTT. It codes for CASSSGTGTDTQYF.

Remarks on this clone: The sample carries other DNA sequences with the same CDR3. The J gene is TRBJ2-3, the V gene TRBV28, with 9 bases lining up with TRBD2. This CDR3 region has 13 residues. From germline, CDR1 is MDHEN and CDR2 SYDVKM. V lost 8 bases and J lost 1; bases outside the gene matches: 1. This CDR3 is CASSSGGTDTQYF. The CDR3 bases are TGTGCCAGCTCTAGCGGGGGCACAGATACGCAGTATTTT.

The J gene is TRBJ1-2, the V gene TRBV6-4; D call uncertain. V was pared by 0 bases and J by 2 bases, with 10 bases between. CDR1 is MRHNA, CDR2 SNTAGT, per germline. The CDR3 contains 15 residues. The DNA of the CDR3 is TGTGCCAGCAGTGACTCTTCGTACAGAAACTATGGCTACACCTTC. It encodes CASSDSSYRNYGYTF.

V and J are TRBV5-8 and TRBJ2-7; 13 bases map to TRBD2. Looked up from germline, CDR1 is SGHTS and CDR2 is YDEGEE. The CDR3 consists of 19 residues. The junction had 9 bases not matched to a gene; V was cut back by 0 bases and J by 0 bases. The CDR3 sequence: CASSLDGTSGVRRSYEQYF. For the CDR3, the DNA is TGTGCCAGCAGCTTGGACGGGACTAGCGGGGTTCGGCGCTCCTACGAGCAGTACTTC.

The chain carries TRBV30 and TRBJ1-2, with D unresolved. V gave up 0 bases and J gave up 4 bases, with 12 bases separating them. CDR1 and CDR2 from the germline V gene are GTSNPN and SVGIG (reference sequence). The CDR3 is 14 amino acids. The CDR3 spells CAWSVPRAGYGYTF. The CDR3 DNA reads TGTGCCTGGAGTGTACCCCGGGCTGGCTATGGCTACACCTTC.

The chain carries TRBV7-2 and TRBJ2-3; unclear D gene. The germline V gene has CDR1 SGHTA and CDR2 FQGNSA. Trimming removed 3 bases from V and 4 bases from J, with 8 bases in between. The CDR3 consists of 13 residues. Written as DNA, the CDR3 is TGTGCCAGCAGCTTGCTAGTTTCAGATACGCAGTATTTT. Translated, it gives CASSLLVSDTQYF.

This chain links TRBV9 with TRBJ1-6; 7 bases map to TRBD1. The CDR3 contains 17 residues. Germline V gives CDR1 SGDLS, CDR2 YYNGEE. The trim removed 0 bases at V and 6 bases at J, leaving 9 bases unmatched. The chain's CDR3 is CASSVGSGGRSNSPLHF. CDR3 sequence (DNA): TGTGCCAGCAGCGTAGGGTCAGGGGGTAGGAGTAATTCACCCCTCCACTTT.

V and J are TRBV11-2 and TRBJ2-2, with 7 bases lining up with TRBD1. From germline, CDR1 is SGHAT and CDR2 FQNNGV. The CDR3 is made up of 15 amino acids. The V gene end was trimmed by 5 bases and the J gene end by 5 bases; junction bases not matched to a gene: 8. CDR3 sequence: CASSTTGSLTGELFF. In DNA form, the CDR3 reads TGTGCCAGCAGCACGACAGGGAGTTTAACCGGGGAGCTGTTTTTT.

The J gene is TRBJ1-5, the V gene TRBV29-1, with D tentatively TRBD1 (5 bases). V was pared by 7 bases and J by 5 bases, with 12 bases between. In germline, CDR1 is SQVTM, CDR2 ANQGSEA. The CDR3 is 12 residues long. CDR3 sequence reads: CSARTGDQPQHF. The CDR3 nucleotides are TGCAGCGCACGGACGGGGGATCAGCCCCAGCATTTT. The full variable domain, in which reference TRBV29-1 and TRBJ1-5 provide the parts outside the CDR3, is SAVISQKPSRDICQRGTSLTIQCQVDSQVTMMFWYRQQPGQSLTLIATANQGSEATYESGFVIDKFPISRPNLTFSTLTVSNMSPEDSSIYLCSARTGDQPQHFGDGTRLSIL.